This TCR beta chain was profiled in a study of T-cell reconstitution after alpha-beta-depleted transplantation in children. Notes on the study in general: TCRbeta diversity was high at day 60 in some patients (a result of surviving recipient T cells and thymic progenitors). Once a year had passed after transplant, T-cell counts and diversity came mostly from newly produced T cells. Expanded graft clones, several hundred of them, were reportedly the source of alpha-beta T cells about two months after transplant.

Germline values: CDR1 SEHNR, CDR2 FQNEAQ (reference sequence). This CDR3 comprises 12 residues. With 6 bases removed from V and 3 bases from J, the gap between germline ends came to 9 bases. The TCRbeta library incorporated unique molecular identifiers. TCRdb re-called the PCR reads with MiXCR, one entry per CDR3 protein. The sample includes about 240,000 distinct CDR3 sequences, 20% to 30% seen only once; the top ten take over 2.5%. Regarding this clonotype: The antigen is unknown.

The sequences come from PBMCs, collected before TCRalphabeta/CD19-depleted stem cell transplant. The chain couples TRBV7-9 to TRBJ2-7, with D hard to call. The clonotype comes from a girl aged 2 to 10 with Fanconi anemia, due to receive a stem cell transplant. CDR3 sequence: CASRIGGYEQYF. The CDR3 DNA follows: TGTGCCAGCAGGATAGGCGGCTACGAGCAGTACTTC. Using reference TRBV7-9 and TRBJ2-7 for the parts outside the CDR3, the full variable domain is DTGVSQNPRHKITKRGQNVTFRCDPISEHNRLYWYRQTLGQGPEFLTYFQNEAQLEKSRLLSDRFSAERPKGSFSTLEIQRTEQGDSAMYLCASRIGGYEQYFGPGTRLTVT.